A selection of T cell receptor beta chains follows, all from one sample in a study of naive and memory T cell subsets. TCRdb re-called the 5' RACE reads through MiXCR, storing one row per CDR3 protein. The repertoire holds tens of thousands of distinct CDR3 sequences, with approximately 3.9% as singletons. The receptors derive from a male donor in good health. Both conserved end residues are trimmed from each CDR3. Fields, in order: J gene, V gene, CDR3 protein.

J: TRBJ2-1
V: TRBV5-1
CDR3: ASSLVPTSSYNEQF

J: TRBJ2-7
V: TRBV9
CDR3: ASSVGQGAPYEQY

J: TRBJ2-6
V: TRBV4-3
CDR3: ASSQGAGANVLT

J: TRBJ2-7
V: TRBV7-9
CDR3: ASSPGHNEQY

J: TRBJ2-1
V: TRBV7-7
CDR3: ASSADSGGTFYNEQF

J: TRBJ1-2
V: TRBV18
CDR3: ASSPQDSANYGYT

J: TRBJ2-7
V: TRBV4-1
CDR3: ASSQDRSNYEQY

J: TRBJ2-1
V: TRBV7-2
CDR3: ASSLAISSNEQF

J: TRBJ2-5
V: TRBV5-4
CDR3: ASSLDPGLAGGQETQY

J: TRBJ1-1
V: TRBV6-2/TRBV6-3
CDR3: ASIHRGSNTEAF

J: TRBJ2-1
V: TRBV6-4
CDR3: ASSGTSGSNEQF

J: TRBJ2-1
V: TRBV6-6
CDR3: ASSYSGQGLYNEQF

J: TRBJ2-5
V: TRBV12-3/TRBV12-4
CDR3: ASSFSSRETQY

J: TRBJ1-3
V: TRBV20-1
CDR3: SANDPQDALGNTIY

J: TRBJ2-2
V: TRBV29-1
CDR3: SVEEGVGQGAKFSGELF

J: TRBJ2-3
V: TRBV10-3
CDR3: AISGDSGAPLSTDTQY

J: TRBJ2-7
V: TRBV5-1
CDR3: ASSLAGPYEQY

J: TRBJ1-1
V: TRBV7-9
CDR3: ASSLAGDTEAF

J: TRBJ1-2
V: TRBV5-1
CDR3: ASSLDGNYGYT

J: TRBJ2-3
V: TRBV5-4
CDR3: ASGDHPSTDTQY

J: TRBJ2-1
V: TRBV12-3/TRBV12-4
CDR3: ASSSSNEQF

J: TRBJ2-1
V: TRBV6-5
CDR3: ASRYRRALVPLNEQF

J: TRBJ2-1
V: TRBV19
CDR3: ASSNRLGLPDNEQF

J: TRBJ1-5
V: TRBV27
CDR3: ASSPGQRGGGRPQH

J: TRBJ1-1
V: TRBV12-3/TRBV12-4
CDR3: ASSFFGEAF

J: TRBJ1-1
V: TRBV20-1
CDR3: SANPRGSVTEAF

J: TRBJ2-3
V: TRBV6-4
CDR3: ASSASATDTQY

J: TRBJ2-7
V: TRBV4-3
CDR3: ASSQVGQGHEQY

J: TRBJ1-1
V: TRBV2
CDR3: ASSDVVNTEAF

J: TRBJ2-1
V: TRBV14
CDR3: ASSQGYLAGTNEQF

J: TRBJ2-1
V: TRBV10-2
CDR3: ASSLAGGPVNEQF

J: TRBJ2-5
V: TRBV5-1
CDR3: ASSLDWTGVTDQY

J: TRBJ2-7
V: TRBV4-3
CDR3: ASSQRGGASYEQY

J: TRBJ2-5
V: TRBV28
CDR3: ASSSTVQQETQY

J: TRBJ2-4
V: TRBV6-5
CDR3: ASRGLAGGENIQY

J: TRBJ2-3
V: TRBV5-1
CDR3: ASSLALAARTDTQY

J: TRBJ2-7
V: TRBV11-1
CDR3: ASSYQRNTYEQY

J: TRBJ2-7
V: TRBV12-3/TRBV12-4
CDR3: ASRSRRSYEQY

J: TRBJ1-5
V: TRBV19
CDR3: ASNTGGNNQPQH

J: TRBJ1-6
V: TRBV20-1
CDR3: SARDSRGNSPLH

J: TRBJ2-6
V: TRBV6-2/TRBV6-3
CDR3: ASSISPSGANVLT

J: TRBJ1-6
V: TRBV4-1
CDR3: ASSQAGTENSPLH

J: TRBJ1-4
V: TRBV9
CDR3: ASSVANRVGGEKLF

J: TRBJ2-5
V: TRBV29-1
CDR3: SVEGSRRETQY

J: TRBJ1-1
V: TRBV24-1
CDR3: ATSELNRENTEAF

J: TRBJ2-3
V: TRBV24-1
CDR3: ATSDLGQGADTQY

J: TRBJ2-3
V: TRBV29-1
CDR3: SVEDLTSVTSSTDTQY

J: TRBJ1-4
V: TRBV27
CDR3: ASSGVGATNEKLF

J: TRBJ2-5
V: TRBV19
CDR3: ASSDPGGRRETQY

J: TRBJ2-7
V: TRBV4-2
CDR3: ASSQTNPFTSGSSYEQY

J: TRBJ2-2
V: TRBV21-1
CDR3: ASSKGFPFTIYTGELF

J: TRBJ2-1
V: TRBV18
CDR3: ASSNPGEQF

J: TRBJ2-7
V: TRBV4-3
CDR3: ASSQDGTGYPYEQY

J: TRBJ1-1
V: TRBV19
CDR3: ASRYQGGAF

J: TRBJ2-7
V: TRBV6-2/TRBV6-3
CDR3: ASREWEYEQY

J: TRBJ1-1
V: TRBV12-3/TRBV12-4
CDR3: ASSPYSLTLPPEAF

J: TRBJ2-7
V: TRBV20-1
CDR3: SVPAGGAIEQY

J: TRBJ2-5
V: TRBV6-5
CDR3: ASSYGLAGVKTQY

J: TRBJ2-1
V: TRBV5-1
CDR3: ASSLDGTSMNEQF